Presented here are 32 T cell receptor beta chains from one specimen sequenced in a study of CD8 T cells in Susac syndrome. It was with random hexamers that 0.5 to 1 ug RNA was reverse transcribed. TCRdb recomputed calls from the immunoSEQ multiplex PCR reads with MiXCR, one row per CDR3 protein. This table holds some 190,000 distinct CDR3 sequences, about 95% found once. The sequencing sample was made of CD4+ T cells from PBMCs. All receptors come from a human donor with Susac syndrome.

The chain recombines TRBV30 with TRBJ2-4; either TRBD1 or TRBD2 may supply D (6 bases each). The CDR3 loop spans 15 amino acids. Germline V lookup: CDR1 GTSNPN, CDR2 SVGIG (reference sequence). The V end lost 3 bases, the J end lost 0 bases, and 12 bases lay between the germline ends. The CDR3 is CAWRRGDLAKNIQYF. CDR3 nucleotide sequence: TGTGCCTGGAGAAGGGGGGATCTAGCCAAAAACATTCAGTACTTC. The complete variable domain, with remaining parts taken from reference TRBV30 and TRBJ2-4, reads SQTIHQWPATLVQPVGSPLSLECTVEGTSNPNLYWYRQAAGRGLQLLFYSVGIGQISSEVPQNLSASRPQDRQFILSSKKLLLSDSGFYLCAWRRGDLAKNIQYFGAGTRLSVL.

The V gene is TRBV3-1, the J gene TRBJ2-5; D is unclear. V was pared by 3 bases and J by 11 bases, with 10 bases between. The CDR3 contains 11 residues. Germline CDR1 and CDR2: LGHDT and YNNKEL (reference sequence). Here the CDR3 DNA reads TGTGCCAGCAGCCAGGCTAGTAGTCAGTACTTC. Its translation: CASSQASSQYF.

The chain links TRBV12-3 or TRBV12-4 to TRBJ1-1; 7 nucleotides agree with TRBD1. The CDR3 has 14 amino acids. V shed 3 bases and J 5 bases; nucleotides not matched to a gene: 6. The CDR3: CASSLTGMSTEAFF. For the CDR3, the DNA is TGTGCCAGCAGTTTGACAGGGATGTCGACTGAAGCTTTCTTT.

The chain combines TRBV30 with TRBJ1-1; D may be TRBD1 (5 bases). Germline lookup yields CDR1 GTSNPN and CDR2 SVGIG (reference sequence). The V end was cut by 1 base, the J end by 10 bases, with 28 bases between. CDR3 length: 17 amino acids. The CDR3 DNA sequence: TGTGCCTGGAGTGGCGGAGGGGCCGGGGAGGGGCAAGCCGGAGCTTTCTTT. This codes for CAWSGGGAGEGQAGAFF.

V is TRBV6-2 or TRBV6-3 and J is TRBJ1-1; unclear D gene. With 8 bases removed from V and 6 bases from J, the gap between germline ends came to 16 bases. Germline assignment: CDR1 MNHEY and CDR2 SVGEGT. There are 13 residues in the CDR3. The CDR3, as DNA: TGTGCCAGCTTCACACGGGCTCCACCTGAAGCTTTCTTT. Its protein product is CASFTRAPPEAFF.

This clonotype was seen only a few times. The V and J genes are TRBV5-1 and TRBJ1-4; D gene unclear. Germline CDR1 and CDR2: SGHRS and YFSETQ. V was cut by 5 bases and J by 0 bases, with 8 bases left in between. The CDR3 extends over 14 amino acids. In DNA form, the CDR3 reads TGCGCCAGCAGTCTCGGTGCAACTAATGAAAAACTGTTTTTT. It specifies CASSLGATNEKLFF.

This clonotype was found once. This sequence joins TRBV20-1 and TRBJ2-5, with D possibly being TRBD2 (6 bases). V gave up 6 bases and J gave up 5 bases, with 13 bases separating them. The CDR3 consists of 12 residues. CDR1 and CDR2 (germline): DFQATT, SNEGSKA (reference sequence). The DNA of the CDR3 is TGCAGTGCCATGGGGGGTGACGAGACCCAGTACTTC. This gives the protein CSAMGGDETQYF.

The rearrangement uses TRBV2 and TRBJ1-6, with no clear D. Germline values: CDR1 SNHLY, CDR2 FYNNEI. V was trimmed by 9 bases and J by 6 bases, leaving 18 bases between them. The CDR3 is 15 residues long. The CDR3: CASNPQRILNSPLHF. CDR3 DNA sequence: TGTGCCAGTAACCCACAGCGCATACTTAATTCACCCCTCCACTTT.

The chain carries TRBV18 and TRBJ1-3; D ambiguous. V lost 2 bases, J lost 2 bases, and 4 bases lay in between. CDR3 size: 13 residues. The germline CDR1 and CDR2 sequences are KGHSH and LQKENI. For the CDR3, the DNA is TGTGCCAGCTCACCAAGCGCTGGAAACACCATATATTTT. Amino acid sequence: CASSPSAGNTIYF.

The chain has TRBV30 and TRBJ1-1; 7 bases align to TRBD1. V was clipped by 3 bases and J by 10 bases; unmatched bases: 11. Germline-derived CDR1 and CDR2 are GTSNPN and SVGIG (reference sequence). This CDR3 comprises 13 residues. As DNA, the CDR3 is TGTGCCTGGAGATTTCGCGGCAGACAGGGAGCTTTCTTT. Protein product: CAWRFRGRQGAFF.

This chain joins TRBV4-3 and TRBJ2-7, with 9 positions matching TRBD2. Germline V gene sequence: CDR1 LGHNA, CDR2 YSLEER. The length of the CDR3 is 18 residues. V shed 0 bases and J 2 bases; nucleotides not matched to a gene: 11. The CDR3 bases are TGCGCCAGCAGCCAAGATCGGGCTAGCGGGGAACCAGCCTACGAGCAGTACTTC. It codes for CASSQDRASGEPAYEQYF.

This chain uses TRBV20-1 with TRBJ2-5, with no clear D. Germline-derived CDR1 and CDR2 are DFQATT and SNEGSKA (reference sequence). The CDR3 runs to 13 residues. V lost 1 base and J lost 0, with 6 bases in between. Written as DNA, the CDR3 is TGCAGTGCTAGAGGCAGCTACCAAGAGACCCAGTACTTC. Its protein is CSARGSYQETQYF.

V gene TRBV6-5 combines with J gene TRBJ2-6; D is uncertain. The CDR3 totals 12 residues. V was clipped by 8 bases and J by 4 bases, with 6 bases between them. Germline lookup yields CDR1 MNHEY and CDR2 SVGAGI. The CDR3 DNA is TGTGCCAGCCACTCCGGGGCCAACGTCCTGACTTTC. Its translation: CASHSGANVLTF.

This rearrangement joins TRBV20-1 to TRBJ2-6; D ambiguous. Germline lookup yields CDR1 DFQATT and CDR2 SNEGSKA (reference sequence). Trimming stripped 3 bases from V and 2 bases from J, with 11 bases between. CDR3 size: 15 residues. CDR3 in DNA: TGCAGTGCTAGCTTACTCCAGCCTGGGGCCAACGTCCTGACTTTC. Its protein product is CSASLLQPGANVLTF.

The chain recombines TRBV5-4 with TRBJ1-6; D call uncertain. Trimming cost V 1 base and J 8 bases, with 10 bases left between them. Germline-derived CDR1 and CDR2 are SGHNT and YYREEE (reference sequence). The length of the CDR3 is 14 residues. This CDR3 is CASSLKSTDSPLHF. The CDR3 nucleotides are TGTGCCAGCAGCTTGAAGTCAACAGATTCACCCCTCCACTTT. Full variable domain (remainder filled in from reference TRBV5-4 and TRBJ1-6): ETGVTQSPTHLIKTRGQQVTLRCSSQSGHNTVSWYQQALGQGPQFIFQYYREEENGRGNFPPRFSGLQFPNYSSELNVNALELDDSALYLCASSLKSTDSPLHFGNGTRLTVT.

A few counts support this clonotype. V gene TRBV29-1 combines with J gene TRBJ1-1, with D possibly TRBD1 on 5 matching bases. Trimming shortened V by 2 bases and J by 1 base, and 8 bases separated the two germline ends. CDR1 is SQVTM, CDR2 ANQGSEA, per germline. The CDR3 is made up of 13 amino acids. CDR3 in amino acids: CSVEKGQNTEAFF. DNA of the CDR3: TGCAGCGTTGAAAAAGGACAGAACACTGAAGCTTTCTTT.

CDR3 sequence (DNA): TGTGCCAGCCAACCACCCGGGACGGAATCCTACGAGCAGTACTTC. This translates into CASQPPGTESYEQYF. V and J are TRBV6-5 and TRBJ2-7; D tentatively reads TRBD1 or TRBD2 (5 bases each). Germline CDR1 MNHEY, CDR2 SVGAGI. Deletions cut 8 bases from V and 1 base from J, with 18 bases between. The CDR3 has 15 residues.

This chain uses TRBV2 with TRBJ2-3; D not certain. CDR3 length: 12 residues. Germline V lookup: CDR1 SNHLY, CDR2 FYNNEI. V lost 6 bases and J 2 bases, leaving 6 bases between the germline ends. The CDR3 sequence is CASRGLTDTQYF. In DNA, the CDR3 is TGTGCCAGCAGGGGCCTCACAGATACGCAGTATTTT.

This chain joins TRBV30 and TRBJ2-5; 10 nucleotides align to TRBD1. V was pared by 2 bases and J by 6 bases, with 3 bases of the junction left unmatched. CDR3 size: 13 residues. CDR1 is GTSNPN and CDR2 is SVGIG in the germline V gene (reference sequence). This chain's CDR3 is CAWSRDRGQTQYF. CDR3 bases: TGTGCCTGGAGTCGGGACAGGGGACAGACCCAGTACTTC.

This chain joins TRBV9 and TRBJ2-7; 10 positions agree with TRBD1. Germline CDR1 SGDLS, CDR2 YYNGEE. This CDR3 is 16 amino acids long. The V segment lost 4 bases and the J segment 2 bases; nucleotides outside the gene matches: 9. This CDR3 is CASSPRQGALTYEQYF. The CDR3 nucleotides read TGTGCCAGCAGCCCACGACAGGGGGCATTGACCTACGAGCAGTACTTC.

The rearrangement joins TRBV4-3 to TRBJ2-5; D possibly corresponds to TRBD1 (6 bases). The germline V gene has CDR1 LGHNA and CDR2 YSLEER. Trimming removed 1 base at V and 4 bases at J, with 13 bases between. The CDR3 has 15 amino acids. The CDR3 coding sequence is TGCGCCAGCAGCCAAGTCGCAGGGGAAGCAGAGACCCAGTACTTC. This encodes CASSQVAGEAETQYF.

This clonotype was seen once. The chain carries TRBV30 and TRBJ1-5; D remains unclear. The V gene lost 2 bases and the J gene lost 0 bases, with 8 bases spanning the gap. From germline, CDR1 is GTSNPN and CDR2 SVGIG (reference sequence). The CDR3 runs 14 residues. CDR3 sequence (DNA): TGTGCCTGGAGTCTCCCACGTAGCAATCAGCCCCAGCATTTT. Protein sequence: CAWSLPRSNQPQHF.

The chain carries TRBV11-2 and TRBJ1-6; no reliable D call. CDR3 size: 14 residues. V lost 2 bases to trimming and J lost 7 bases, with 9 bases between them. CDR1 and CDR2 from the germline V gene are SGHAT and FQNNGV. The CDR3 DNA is TGTGCCAGCAGCTTAACTGGGGTAAATTCACCCCTCCACTTT. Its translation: CASSLTGVNSPLHF.

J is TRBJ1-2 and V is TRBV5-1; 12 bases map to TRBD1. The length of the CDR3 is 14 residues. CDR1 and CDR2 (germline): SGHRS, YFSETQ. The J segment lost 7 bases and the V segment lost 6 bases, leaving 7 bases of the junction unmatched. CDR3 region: CASTPGTGGGGYTF. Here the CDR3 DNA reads TGCGCCAGCACCCCCGGGACAGGGGGCGGTGGCTACACCTTC.

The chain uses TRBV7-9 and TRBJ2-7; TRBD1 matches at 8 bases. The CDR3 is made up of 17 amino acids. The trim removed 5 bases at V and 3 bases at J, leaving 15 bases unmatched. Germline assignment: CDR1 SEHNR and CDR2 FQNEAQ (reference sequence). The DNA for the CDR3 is TGTGCCAGCAGCCCCTGGACAGGGTTGGGGCTCTACTACGAGCAGTACTTC. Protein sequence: CASSPWTGLGLYYEQYF.

CDR3 sequence: CASNYQRGGQETQYF. The CDR3 DNA is TGTGCCAGCAACTATCAGCGGGGGGGCCAAGAGACCCAGTACTTC. The chain combines TRBV5-4 with TRBJ2-5; 10 bases line up with TRBD2. V lost 6 bases to trimming and J lost 1 base; unmatched junction nucleotides: 6. The CDR3 has 15 residues. The germline V gene encodes CDR1 SGHNT and CDR2 YYREEE (reference sequence).

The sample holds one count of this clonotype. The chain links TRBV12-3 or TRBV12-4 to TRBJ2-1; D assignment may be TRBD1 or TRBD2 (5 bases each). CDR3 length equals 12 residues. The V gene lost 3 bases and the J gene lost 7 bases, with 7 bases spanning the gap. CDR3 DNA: TGTGCCAGCAGTTTTGAGGGGAATGAGCAGTTCTTC. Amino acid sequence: CASSFEGNEQFF.

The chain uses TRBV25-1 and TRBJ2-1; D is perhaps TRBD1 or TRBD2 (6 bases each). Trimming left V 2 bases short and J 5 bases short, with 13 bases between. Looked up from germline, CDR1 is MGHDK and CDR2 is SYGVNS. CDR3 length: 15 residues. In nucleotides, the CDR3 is TGTGCCAGCAGTGAAACAGGGAGGTGGAACAATGAGCAGTTCTTC. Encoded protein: CASSETGRWNNEQFF.

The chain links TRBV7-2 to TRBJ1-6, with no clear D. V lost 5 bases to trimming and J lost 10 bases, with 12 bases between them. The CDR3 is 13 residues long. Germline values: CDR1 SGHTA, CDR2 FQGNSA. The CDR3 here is CASSPQSLSPLHF. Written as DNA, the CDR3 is TGTGCCAGCAGCCCCCAGTCCCTCTCACCCCTCCACTTT.

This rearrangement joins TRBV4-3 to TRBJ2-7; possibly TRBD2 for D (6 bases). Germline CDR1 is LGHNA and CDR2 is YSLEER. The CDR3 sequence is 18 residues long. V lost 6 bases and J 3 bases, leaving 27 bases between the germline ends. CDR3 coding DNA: TGCGCCAGCAGGAGATCCCTTGCCTGGGAGGATAGATACTACGAGCAGTACTTC. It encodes CASRRSLAWEDRYYEQYF.

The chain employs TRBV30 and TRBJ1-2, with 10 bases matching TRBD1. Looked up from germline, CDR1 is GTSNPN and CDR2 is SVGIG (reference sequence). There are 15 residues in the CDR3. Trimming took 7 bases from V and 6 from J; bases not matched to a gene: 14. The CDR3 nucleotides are TGTGCCTCCACGTGGGACAGGGGTGGAGGTGATGGCTACACCTTC. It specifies CASTWDRGGGDGYTF. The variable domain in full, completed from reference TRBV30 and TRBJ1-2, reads SQTIHQWPATLVQPVGSPLSLECTVEGTSNPNLYWYRQAAGRGLQLLFYSVGIGQISSEVPQNLSASRPQDRQFILSSKKLLLSDSGFYLCASTWDRGGGDGYTFGSGTRLTVV.

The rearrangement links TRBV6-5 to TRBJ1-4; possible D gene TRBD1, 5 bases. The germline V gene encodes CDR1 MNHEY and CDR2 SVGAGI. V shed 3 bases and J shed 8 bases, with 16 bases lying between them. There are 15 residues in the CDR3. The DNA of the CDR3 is TGTGCCAGCAGTTATAGGGGCACCCAGAGCGAAAAACTGTTTTTT. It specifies CASSYRGTQSEKLFF.